Reported below is one T cell receptor beta chain. This CDR3 spans 12 amino acids. V was shortened by 8 bases and J by 5 bases, with 15 bases between the two germline ends. Germline-derived CDR1 and CDR2 are GTSNPN and SVGIG (reference sequence). This entry comes from a study of shared clonotypes between healthy human individuals. Positive CCR7 selection of CD45RO-negative cells yielded the naive CD8 cells, and terminally differentiated effector memory CD45RA+ cells were excluded. This table comes from immunoSEQ multiplex PCR, and its TCRdb copy is limited to in-frame clones, with some not included. The sample shows under 2,000,000 clones, approximately 94% of them seen only once.

This TCR derives from a man younger than 30 in good health. V is TRBV30 and J is TRBJ1-2; D possibly corresponds to TRBD1 (6 bases). The sequencing sample was made of naive CD8+ T cells sorted from blood. CDR3 DNA: TGTGCCCGGGAGGAGGGGGGGTATGGCTACACCTTC. Encoded protein: CAREEGGYGYTF.